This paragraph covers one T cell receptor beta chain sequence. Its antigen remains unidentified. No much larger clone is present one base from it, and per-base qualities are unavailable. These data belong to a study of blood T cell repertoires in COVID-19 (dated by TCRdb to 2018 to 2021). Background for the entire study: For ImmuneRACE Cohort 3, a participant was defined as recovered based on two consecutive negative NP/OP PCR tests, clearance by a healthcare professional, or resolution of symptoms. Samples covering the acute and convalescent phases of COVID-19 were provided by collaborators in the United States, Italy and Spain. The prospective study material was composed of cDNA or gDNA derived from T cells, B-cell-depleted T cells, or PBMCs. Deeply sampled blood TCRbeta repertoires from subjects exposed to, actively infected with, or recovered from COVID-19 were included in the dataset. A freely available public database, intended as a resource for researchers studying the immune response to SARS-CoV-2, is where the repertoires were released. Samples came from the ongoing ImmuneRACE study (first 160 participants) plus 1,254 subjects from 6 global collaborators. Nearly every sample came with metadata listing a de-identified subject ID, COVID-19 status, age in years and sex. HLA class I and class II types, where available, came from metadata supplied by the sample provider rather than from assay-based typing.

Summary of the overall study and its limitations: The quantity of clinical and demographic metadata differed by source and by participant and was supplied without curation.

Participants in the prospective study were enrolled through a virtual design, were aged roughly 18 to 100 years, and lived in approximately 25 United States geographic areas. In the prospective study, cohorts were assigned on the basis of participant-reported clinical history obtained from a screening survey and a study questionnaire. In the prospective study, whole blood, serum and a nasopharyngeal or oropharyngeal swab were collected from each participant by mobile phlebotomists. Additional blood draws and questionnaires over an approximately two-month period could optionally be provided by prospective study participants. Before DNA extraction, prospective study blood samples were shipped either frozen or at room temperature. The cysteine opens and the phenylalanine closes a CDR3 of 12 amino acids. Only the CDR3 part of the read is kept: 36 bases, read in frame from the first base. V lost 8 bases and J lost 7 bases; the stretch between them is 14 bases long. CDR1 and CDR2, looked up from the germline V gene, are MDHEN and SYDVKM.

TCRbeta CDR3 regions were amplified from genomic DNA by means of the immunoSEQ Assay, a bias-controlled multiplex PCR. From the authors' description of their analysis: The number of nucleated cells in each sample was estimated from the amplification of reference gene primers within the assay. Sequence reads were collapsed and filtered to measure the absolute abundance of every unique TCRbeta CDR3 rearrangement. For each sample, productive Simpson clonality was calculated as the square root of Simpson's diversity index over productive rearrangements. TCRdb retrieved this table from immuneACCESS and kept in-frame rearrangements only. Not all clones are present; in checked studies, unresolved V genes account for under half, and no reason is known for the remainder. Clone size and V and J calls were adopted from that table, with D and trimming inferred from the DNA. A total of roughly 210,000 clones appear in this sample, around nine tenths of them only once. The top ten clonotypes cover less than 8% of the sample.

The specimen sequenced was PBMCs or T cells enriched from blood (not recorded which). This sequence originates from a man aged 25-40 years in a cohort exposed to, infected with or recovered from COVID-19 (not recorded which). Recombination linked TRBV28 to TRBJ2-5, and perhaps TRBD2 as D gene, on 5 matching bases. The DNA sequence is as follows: TGTGCCAGCGGACTGTCGGGTTGGACCCAGTACTTC. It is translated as CASGLSGWTQYF.